The T cell receptor beta chain described here comes from a study of cytomegalovirus exposure and HLA in healthy donors. Libraries were prepared by immunoSEQ multiplex PCR; TCRdb keeps only in-frame clonotypes and omits some of them. Of about 130,000 clones in the sample, about nine tenths were seen once. Findings and caveats of the study: The study found most TCR sequences rare, yet found some public TCRs in many donors.

V gave up 4 bases and J gave up 1 base; unmatched junction bases: 4. CDR1 SGHDN and CDR2 FVKESK come from the germline V gene. The CDR3 totals 15 residues. With regard to this clone: Its antigen is unknown.

The gene calls are TRBV14 and TRBJ1-3; the match to TRBD1 covers 7 bases. Sequenced input: PBMCs. The source is a woman aged 18 to 35 in good health and CMV-seronegative. CDR3: CASSLLGQSGNTIYF. The CDR3 bases are TGTGCCAGCAGCCTACTGGGACAGTCTGGAAACACCATATATTTT.